Listed below are T cell receptor beta chains from one sample, sequenced in a study of T cells in localized non-small cell lung cancer. Only in-frame clones appear in the TCRdb table, and some are missing; sequencing was by immunoSEQ multiplex PCR. The sample records about 40,000 clones, about 86% being singletons. This sample comprised peripheral blood, obtained before any cancer treatment. The receptors derive from a man aged 35-75 years with stage I lung adenocarcinoma. Both conserved end residues are part of each CDR3.

TRBV15	TRBJ1-5	CATSRELYSNQPQHF
TRBV7-2	TRBJ1-1	CASSRQTGANTEAFF
TRBV7-3	TRBJ2-1	CASSLTSASVEQFF
TRBV7-9	TRBJ2-7	CASSLRDYEQYF
TRBV7-8	TRBJ2-1	CASSRGTGGPNEQFF
TRBV5-1	TRBJ1-1	CASSWNPGNTEAFF
TRBV5-1	TRBJ1-2	CASSLAGETYGYTF
TRBV15	TRBJ2-3	CATSRDDVSRSFADTQYF
TRBV10-1	TRBJ2-3	CASSENTVGGSTDTQYF
TRBV18	TRBJ2-7	CASSLRTASSYEQYF
TRBV5-1	TRBJ2-7	CASSLGLAGDEQYF
TRBV7-6	TRBJ2-7	CASSPRGQGYEQYF
TRBV28	TRBJ2-1	CASIGGSSYNEQFF
TRBV27	TRBJ1-5	CASGQGYQPQHF
TRBV11-3	TRBJ2-3	CASSGKGFTDTQYF
TRBV23-1	TRBJ2-1	CASSHPGTRYLNEQFF
TRBV15	TRBJ2-6	CATSRGQGPIGANVLTF
TRBV5-1	TRBJ2-3	CASSLPRTRGDTQYF
TRBV7-2	TRBJ2-7	CASSLVPGEYEQYF
TRBV27	TRBJ1-1	CASSLKQGAEGNTEAFF
TRBV19	TRBJ2-3	CASSSRPSTDTQYF
TRBV9	TRBJ2-3	CASSVDGFYTDTQYF
TRBV6-5	TRBJ2-7	CASSLRTEPYEQYF
TRBV28	TRBJ2-7	CASKSNHEQYF
TRBV5-6	TRBJ2-2	CASRTGTGGSLGTGELFF